Listed below are T cell receptor beta chains from one sample, sequenced in a study of neurological immune-mediated disorders. Each CDR3 protein is one row after TCRdb ran MiXCR on the 5' RACE reads. Here the sample spans roughly 65,000 distinct CDR3 sequences, approximately 5.1% being singletons. The sequencing sample was made of PBMCs. Source of these receptors: a human donor with multiple sclerosis. The donor label of this sample is uncertain. Each CDR3 is given with its conserved first and last residue. D genes are given only for firm matches. Clone size is not always given. Where it is, it says once, few, many or a class for expanded clones.

>13|NA|TRBJ1-2|TRBV12-3/TRBV12-4|NA
CASSFRQVYGYTF
TGTGCCAGCAGTTTCCGGCAGGTCTATGGCTACACCTTC
>15|NA|TRBJ2-6|TRBV12-5|many
CASGLSPLGANVLTF
TGTGCTAGTGGTTTATCCCCTTTGGGGGCCAACGTCCTGACTTTC
>12|NA|TRBJ1-1|TRBV6-2/TRBV6-3|NA
CAAGRSNTEAFF
TGTGCCGCGGGCAGATCAAACACTGAAGCTTTCTTT
>14|NA|TRBJ1-2|TRBV5-1|many
CASSLNGASYGYTF
TGCGCCAGCAGCTTGAACGGGGCTTCCTATGGCTACACCTTC
>14|TRBD1|TRBJ1-1|TRBV18|many
CASSTGAGNTEAFF
TGTGCCAGCTCGACAGGGGCGGGGAACACTGAAGCTTTCTTT
>14|TRBD1|TRBJ1-4|TRBV10-3|many
CAISEIQGAEKLFF
TGTGCCATCAGTGAGATACAGGGGGCGGAAAAACTGTTTTTT
>15|TRBD2|TRBJ2-5|TRBV6-6|many
CASSPGGGASETQYF
TGTGCCAGCAGCCCGGGGGGGGGGGCCTCAGAGACCCAGTACTTC
>13|NA|TRBJ2-7|TRBV5-1|many
CASSLIPDQEQYF
TGCGCCAGCAGCTTGATCCCGGATCAAGAGCAGTACTTC
>15|TRBD2|TRBJ2-3|TRBV20-1|many
CSSSRASGVEDTQYF
TGCAGTTCCAGTCGGGCTAGCGGGGTAGAAGATACGCAGTATTTT
>16|NA|TRBJ1-2|TRBV4-1|many
CASSQDINSFNYGYTF
TGCGCCAGCAGCCAAGATATAAACAGCTTTAACTATGGCTACACCTTC
>14|NA|TRBJ1-1|TRBV28|many
CASRMGQIHTEAFF
TGTGCCAGCAGGATGGGACAAATTCACACTGAAGCTTTCTTT
>13|TRBD2|TRBJ2-2|TRBV5-1|many
CASTREGTGELFF
TGCGCCAGCACACGGGAGGGCACCGGGGAGCTGTTTTTT
>10|NA|TRBJ1-1|TRBV15|many
CATSNGEAFF
TGTGCCACCAGCAACGGTGAAGCTTTCTTT
>15|TRBD1|TRBJ1-6|TRBV10-3|many
CAIRRGTGINSPLHF
TGTGCCATCAGGAGGGGGACAGGGATTAATTCACCCCTCCACTTT
>17|TRBD1|TRBJ1-1|TRBV5-1|many
CASSKDRGRGRDTEAFF
TGCGCCAGCAGCAAGGACAGGGGCAGAGGTAGGGACACTGAAGCTTTCTTT
>14|TRBD1|TRBJ2-3|TRBV20-1|many
CSAPLGTGTDTQYF
TGCAGTGCACCCCTTGGGACAGGGACAGATACGCAGTATTTT
>14|TRBD1|TRBJ2-1|TRBV29-1|NA
CSVDRTGGKDEQFF
TGTAGCGTTGATCGGACAGGGGGAAAAGATGAGCAGTTCTTC
>15|NA|TRBJ2-7|TRBV4-3|NA
CASSQDRGGAYEQYF
TGCGCCAGCAGCCAAGATCGGGGAGGCGCCTACGAGCAGTACTTC
>17|TRBD1|TRBJ2-1|TRBV6-6|many
CASSARTGDERYNEQFF
TGTGCCAGCAGCGCCCGGACAGGGGATGAGAGATACAATGAGCAGTTCTTC
>13|NA|TRBJ2-1|TRBV7-9|many
CASSFSGDNEQFF
TGTGCCAGCAGCTTTTCAGGAGACAATGAGCAGTTCTTC
>14|NA|TRBJ2-7|TRBV10-3|many
CAISPGTTSYEQYF
TGTGCCATCAGTCCCGGGACAACTTCCTACGAGCAGTACTTC
>12|NA|TRBJ2-1|TRBV5-1|many
CASRAPGNEQFF
TGCGCCAGCAGGGCCCCCGGGAATGAGCAGTTCTTC
>14|TRBD1|TRBJ2-7|TRBV7-9|many
CASRATGGMDEQYF
TGTGCCAGCAGGGCTACAGGGGGCATGGACGAGCAGTACTTC
>16|TRBD1|TRBJ2-2|TRBV3-1|many
CASSGGQGALTGELFF
TGTGCCAGCAGCGGCGGACAGGGGGCTTTGACCGGGGAGCTGTTTTTT
>13|NA|TRBJ1-6|TRBV6-5|few
CASSPQGDSHLHF
TGCGCCAGCAGCCCCCAGGGAGATTCACACCTCCACTTT
>17|TRBD1|TRBJ2-2|TRBV2|many
CASSGPRTGRHTGELFF
TGTGCCAGCAGCGGACCCCGGACAGGTAGACACACCGGGGAGCTGTTTTTT
>13|TRBD1|TRBJ1-5|TRBV27|many
CASSPGTGYPQHF
TGTGCCAGCAGTCCCGGGACAGGGTACCCCCAGCATTTT
>14|NA|TRBJ1-5|TRBV7-2|many
CASSLGPSNQPQHF
TGTGCCAGCAGCTTAGGACCTAGCAATCAGCCCCAGCATTTT
>17|TRBD1|TRBJ2-1|TRBV9|many
CASSPTTGRQGLNEQFF
TGTGCCAGCAGCCCAACAACCGGAAGACAGGGGCTCAATGAGCAGTTCTTC
>15|NA|TRBJ2-7|TRBV5-1|NA
CASSQGPPSSYEQYF
TGCGCCAGCAGCCAGGGACCGCCCAGCTCCTACGAGCAGTACTTC
>13|NA|TRBJ1-6|TRBV6-1|many
CASNSESGSPLHF
TGTGCCAGCAACTCGGAGTCTGGTTCACCCCTCCACTTT
>15|NA|TRBJ1-3|TRBV5-1|many
CASSLFQASGNTIYF
TGCGCCAGCAGCTTGTTTCAGGCCTCTGGAAACACCATATATTTT
>17|TRBD2|TRBJ2-1|TRBV5-5|many
CASSLSGLAGAGNEQFF
TGTGCCAGCAGCTTGAGTGGTCTAGCGGGGGCCGGCAATGAGCAGTTCTTC
>16|TRBD1|TRBJ1-2|TRBV20-1|many
CSARTLAAGGARGYTF
TGCAGTGCTAGAACCTTGGCGGCAGGGGGCGCACGGGGCTACACCTTC
>15|TRBD2|TRBJ2-3|TRBV7-2|many
CASSPSGGYTDTQYF
TGTGCCAGCAGCCCCAGCGGGGGGTACACAGATACGCAGTATTTT
>17|TRBD1|TRBJ1-1|TRBV14|many
CASSQDPPWTGRTEAFF
TGTGCCAGCAGCCAAGATCCCCCCTGGACAGGGCGGACTGAAGCTTTCTTT
>13|NA|TRBJ2-7|TRBV7-6|many
CASSLSQAYEQYF
TGTGCCAGCAGCTTAAGCCAAGCTTACGAGCAGTACTTC
>15|TRBD1|TRBJ2-3|TRBV5-8|many
CASNHGQGRTDTQYF
TGTGCCAGCAACCATGGACAGGGACGCACAGATACGCAGTATTTT
>14|NA|TRBJ2-7|TRBV5-1|many
CASSLDRITYEQYF
TGCGCCAGCAGCCTCGACAGAATAACGTACGAGCAGTACTTC
>14|NA|TRBJ1-1|TRBV5-1|many
CASSLEGVNTEAFF
TGCGCCAGCAGCTTGGAAGGGGTGAACACTGAAGCTTTCTTT
>17|TRBD2|TRBJ2-1|TRBV7-6|many
CASSLYPPSGGYNEQFF
TGTGCCAGCAGCTTATATCCCCCTAGCGGGGGTTACAATGAGCAGTTCTTC
>16|TRBD1|TRBJ1-6|TRBV20-1|many
CSARPAGTGVNSPLHF
TGCAGTGCTAGACCTGCCGGGACAGGGGTTAATTCACCCCTCCACTTT
>16|NA|TRBJ2-3|TRBV7-9|NA
CATDGGGGGSTDTQYF
TGTGCCACCGATGGGGGAGGGGGAGGGAGCACAGATACGCAGTATTTT
>13|TRBD1|TRBJ2-5|TRBV5-6|many
CASSLAGGETQYF
TGTGCCAGCAGCTTGGCAGGGGGAGAGACCCAGTACTTC
>16|NA|TRBJ2-1|TRBV29-1|many
CSVKGVDREGVNEQFF
TGCAGCGTCAAAGGGGTAGACAGGGAGGGGGTCAATGAGCAGTTCTTC
>13|NA|TRBJ2-7|TRBV12-3/TRBV12-4|many
CASSFPSRGEQYF
TGTGCCAGCAGTTTCCCCTCACGAGGGGAGCAGTACTTC
>13|NA|TRBJ2-1|TRBV12-3/TRBV12-4|NA
CASSLGDYNEQFF
TGTGCCAGCAGTTTAGGGGACTACAATGAGCAGTTCTTC
>13|NA|TRBJ2-1|TRBV5-1|many
CASSSNPSSEQFF
TGCGCCAGCAGCTCGAATCCTAGCAGTGAGCAGTTCTTC
>15|NA|TRBJ2-1|TRBV7-2|few
CASSFVAGTRDEQFF
TGTGCCAGCTCCTTTGTCGCAGGCACCCGCGATGAGCAGTTCTTC
>16|NA|TRBJ1-2|TRBV20-1|many
CSARDLEGIPNYGYTF
TGCAGTGCTAGAGATCTAGAGGGGATCCCTAACTATGGCTACACCTTC
>13|NA|TRBJ1-2|TRBV6-5|many
CASSGAVAYGYTF
TGTGCCAGCAGCGGGGCGGTCGCGTATGGCTACACCTTC
>15|NA|TRBJ2-1|TRBV19|many
CASSIDSLTRGEQFF
TGTGCCAGTAGTATAGACTCCCTCACTAGGGGTGAGCAGTTCTTC
>16|NA|TRBJ1-3|TRBV20-1|many
CSARDGGQSSGNTIYF
TGCAGTGCTAGAGATGGAGGACAGTCCTCTGGAAACACCATATATTTT
>15|NA|TRBJ1-1|TRBV5-1|many
CASSFADRRVTEAFF
TGCGCCAGCAGCTTTGCCGACAGGCGGGTAACTGAAGCTTTCTTT
>15|NA|TRBJ1-2|TRBV20-1|many
CSATRSRDRKRGYTF
TGCAGTGCCACTAGATCCCGGGACCGTAAAAGGGGCTACACCTTC